Listed below are T cell receptor beta chains from one sample, sequenced in a study of T-cell reconstitution after alpha-beta-depleted transplantation in children. MiXCR, run by TCRdb on the PCR reads, gives a single entry per CDR3 protein. The sample comprises fewer than 400,000 distinct CDR3 sequences, 23% of which are singletons, and 11% rests with the top ten. The specimen comprised PBMCs, mostly from graft donor cells, sampled 180 days after TCRalphabeta/CD19-depleted stem cell transplant. Source of these receptors: a male patient under 18 who had a stem cell transplant for acute lymphoblastic leukemia, so the T cells may come from the graft donor. Both conserved end residues are trimmed from each CDR3. Each record gives: V gene, J gene, CDR3 protein.

v_gene: TRBV27
j_gene: TRBJ2-3
CDR3aa: ASSLLGRPSTDTQY

v_gene: TRBV5-1
j_gene: TRBJ2-5
CDR3aa: ASSFASTREETQY

v_gene: TRBV20-1
j_gene: TRBJ2-7
CDR3aa: SAHTGTGVSYEQY

v_gene: TRBV7-8
j_gene: TRBJ2-3
CDR3aa: ASSSGRDTQY

v_gene: TRBV11-2
j_gene: TRBJ2-7
CDR3aa: ASSSAEVPY

v_gene: TRBV5-1
j_gene: TRBJ2-5
CDR3aa: ASSLEVSEVLQETQY

v_gene: TRBV7-2
j_gene: TRBJ2-1
CDR3aa: ASSYPAEQF

v_gene: TRBV9
j_gene: TRBJ2-5
CDR3aa: ASSSGTGLGKETQY

v_gene: TRBV10-1
j_gene: TRBJ2-7
CDR3aa: ASSDSGTAPYEQY

v_gene: TRBV14
j_gene: TRBJ2-7
CDR3aa: ASSQSPAYEQY

v_gene: TRBV4-2
j_gene: TRBJ2-1
CDR3aa: ASSGLAAYNEQF

v_gene: TRBV20-1
j_gene: TRBJ2-7
CDR3aa: SGAVAGGPREQY

v_gene: TRBV7-2
j_gene: TRBJ2-3
CDR3aa: ASSLGLAHWVDTQY

v_gene: TRBV6-1
j_gene: TRBJ2-3
CDR3aa: ATGDFRDPSTDTQY

v_gene: TRBV10-3
j_gene: TRBJ1-2
CDR3aa: AIRTVQTRGYGYT

v_gene: TRBV24-1
j_gene: TRBJ2-3
CDR3aa: ATSDLDLAGTDTQY

v_gene: TRBV5-4
j_gene: TRBJ2-5
CDR3aa: ASSHRSPRETQY

v_gene: TRBV20-1
j_gene: TRBJ1-5
CDR3aa: SARGAYSNQPQH

v_gene: TRBV10-3
j_gene: TRBJ2-2
CDR3aa: AISERDTGELF

v_gene: TRBV7-9
j_gene: TRBJ2-7
CDR3aa: ASSPGTGGPSSYEQY

v_gene: TRBV5-1
j_gene: TRBJ1-2
CDR3aa: ASSYTENYGYT

v_gene: TRBV7-2
j_gene: TRBJ1-2
CDR3aa: ASSRDRGRSNYGYT

v_gene: TRBV4-1
j_gene: TRBJ1-3
CDR3aa: ASSPLRTVSGNTIY

v_gene: TRBV10-2
j_gene: TRBJ2-7
CDR3aa: ASSDAGAYEQY

v_gene: TRBV29-1
j_gene: TRBJ2-4
CDR3aa: SAAGQGHIQY

v_gene: TRBV5-1
j_gene: TRBJ2-5
CDR3aa: ASDPLAAGGEETQY

v_gene: TRBV12-3/TRBV12-4
j_gene: TRBJ2-3
CDR3aa: ASSFGRPNPTQQY

v_gene: TRBV5-1
j_gene: TRBJ2-1
CDR3aa: ASSVPGLSYNEQF

v_gene: TRBV29-1
j_gene: TRBJ1-2
CDR3aa: SVESYGYT

v_gene: TRBV20-1
j_gene: TRBJ2-3
CDR3aa: SARGWGGADTQY

v_gene: TRBV29-1
j_gene: TRBJ2-7
CDR3aa: SVDEGAGPYEQY